Below are 27 T cell receptor beta chains sequenced from a single sample in a study of cytomegalovirus exposure and HLA in healthy donors. PCR used 60 Vbeta primers and 13 Jbeta primers. Method: immunoSEQ multiplex PCR; TCRdb's copy keeps in-frame clones and lacks some. Among around 180,000 clones listed, over 70% were seen once. The sequencing input was PBMCs. Receptors originate from a woman between 18 and 29 years old in good health and CMV-seropositive.

In its sample, this clone was seen a few times. V gene TRBV4-1 combines with J gene TRBJ2-3, with D unclear. V lost 1 base and J 3 bases, leaving 11 bases between the germline ends. Per germline, CDR1 MGHRA and CDR2 YSYEKL. This CDR3 is 15 amino acids long. This CDR3 reads CASSQGSHRTDTQYF. CDR3 bases: TGCGCCAGCAGCCAAGGGAGCCACCGGACAGATACGCAGTATTTT.

This sequence joins TRBV5-1 and TRBJ2-5; 8 bases are a match to TRBD1. With 4 bases clipped from V and 2 bases from J, the junction kept 4 bases outside the gene matches. Germline CDR1 and CDR2: SGHRS and YFSETQ. The CDR3 length is 14 residues. The DNA for the CDR3 is TGCGCCAGCAGCCTCGGGACAGGACAAGAGACCCAGTACTTC. Translated: CASSLGTGQETQYF.

The genes are TRBV11-3 and TRBJ1-2, with D maybe TRBD1 (6 bases). The germline V gene encodes CDR1 SGHNT and CDR2 YENEEA. The CDR3 covers 15 residues. V gave up 0 bases and J gave up 4 bases, with 12 bases separating them. The CDR3 bases are TGTGCCAGCAGCTTAGAGGCGGGGGCTTCCTATGGCTACACCTTC. Amino acid sequence: CASSLEAGASYGYTF. The full variable domain, rest sourced from reference TRBV11-3 and TRBJ1-2, is EAGVVQSPRYKIIEKKQPVAFWCNPISGHNTLYWYLQNLGQGPELLIRYENEEAVDDSQLPKDRFSAERLKGVDSTLKIQPAELGDSAVYLCASSLEAGASYGYTFGSGTRLTVV.

This chain links TRBV4-1 with TRBJ1-3; D gene ambiguous. Germline CDR1 MGHRA, CDR2 YSYEKL. V was clipped by 4 bases and J by 3 bases, with 10 bases between them. The CDR3 covers 14 residues. The CDR3 region has the DNA TGCGCCAGCAGCCCGGGAATCCTTGGAAACACCATATATTTT. It yields the protein CASSPGILGNTIYF.

The CDR3 DNA follows: TGTGCCAGCAGCCCGGGAGATTTAGCGGGTTCCTACGAGCAGTACTTC. Its translation: CASSPGDLAGSYEQYF. V and J are TRBV4-2 and TRBJ2-7, with TRBD2 matching 7 bases. V dropped 4 bases and J dropped 1; count of bases not matched to a gene: 10. Germline V gene lookup returns CDR1 LGHNA and CDR2 YNFKEQ. The CDR3 length is 16 residues.

This chain joins TRBV5-6 and TRBJ1-2, with 11 positions matching TRBD1. J was trimmed by 4 bases and V by 6 bases; bases with no gene match: 8. The CDR3 extends over 15 amino acids. Germline V gives CDR1 SGHDT, CDR2 YYEEEE. The CDR3, as DNA: TGTGCCAGCACCCCGGCGGGACAGGGGGGCTATGGCTACACCTTC. It codes for CASTPAGQGGYGYTF.

For this clone: The same CDR3 can be traced to other DNA sequences in this sample. The chain uses TRBV4-1 and TRBJ1-2; 10 bases are shared with TRBD1. The CDR3 length is 15 residues. Germline V gene data show CDR1 as MGHRA and CDR2 as YSYEKL. V lost 3 bases, J lost 7 bases, and 8 bases stayed unmatched. The CDR3 region is CASSHPGQGRTGYTF. The CDR3 DNA reads as TGCGCCAGCAGCCATCCGGGACAGGGGAGGACTGGCTACACCTTC.

This clone has just one count. The V gene is TRBV12-5, the J gene TRBJ2-4, with 8 bases lining up with TRBD1. Germline V gene sequence: CDR1 LGHNT, CDR2 FRNRAP. Trimming removed 6 bases from V and 8 bases from J; junction bases left unmatched: 9. The CDR3 has 14 amino acids. CDR3 sequence reads: CASGNSGQGYIQYF. In DNA form, the CDR3 reads TGTGCTAGTGGCAACTCAGGACAGGGATACATTCAGTACTTC.

The chain combines TRBV7-7 with TRBJ2-5, with TRBD2 matching over 10 bases. Germline V gene lookup returns CDR1 SSHAT and CDR2 FNYEAQ (reference sequence). V gave up 1 base and J gave up 2 bases; unmatched junction bases: 4. This CDR3 has 16 residues. CDR3: CASSLGLAGAQETQYF. The CDR3 DNA sequence: TGTGCCAGCAGCTTAGGGCTAGCGGGGGCTCAAGAGACCCAGTACTTC.

V usage is TRBV6-5 and J usage is TRBJ2-1; 8 bases align to TRBD1. This CDR3 is built from 16 residues. Losses at the gene ends were 2 bases for V and 7 bases for J; bases not matched to a gene: 10. Germline assignment: CDR1 MNHEY and CDR2 SVGAGI. CDR3 coding DNA: TGTGCCAGCAGTTACGATGGCCAGGGGGCCTTGAATGAGCAGTTCTTC. This translates into CASSYDGQGALNEQFF.

V gene TRBV5-1 combines with J gene TRBJ1-2, with D unclear. Germline CDR1 is SGHRS and CDR2 is YFSETQ. Trimming left V 0 bases short and J 8 bases short, with 8 bases between. The CDR3 runs 12 residues. The CDR3 region has the DNA TGCGCCAGCAGCTTGGACCGGGAGGGCTACACCTTC. Translated: CASSLDREGYTF.

Turning to this clone: One junction end disagrees with the germline gene, perhaps due to a read error. This chain uses TRBV7-9 with TRBJ2-2, with D perhaps matching TRBD2 (5 bases). The germline V gene encodes CDR1 SEHNR and CDR2 FQNEAQ (reference sequence). This CDR3 comprises 16 residues. CDR3 DNA sequence: TGTTCCAGCAGCTTAGCGAGGAGTACGAACACCGGGGAGCTGTTTTTT. Encoded protein: CSSSLARSTNTGELFF.

This chain joins TRBV28 and TRBJ2-5; TRBD2 matches 10 bases. CDR1 is MDHEN and CDR2 is SYDVKM in the germline V gene. V lost 2 bases, J lost 5 bases, and 8 bases stayed unmatched. The CDR3 contains 16 residues. CDR3 protein: CASSLIDSGGPETQYF. In DNA, the CDR3 is TGTGCCAGCAGTTTAATCGATAGCGGGGGGCCGGAGACCCAGTACTTC.

The CDR3 spells CASSLALGGADGYTF. Written as DNA, the CDR3 is TGTGCCAGCAGCTTGGCCTTGGGAGGGGCCGATGGCTACACCTTC. The gene calls are TRBV5-5 and TRBJ1-2; TRBD1 might be the D (5 bases). Deletions cut 0 bases from V and 6 bases from J, with 15 bases between. Germline V lookup: CDR1 SGHKS, CDR2 YYEKEE (reference sequence). This CDR3 is 15 amino acids long.

The chain joins TRBV13 to TRBJ2-1; possibly TRBD2 for D (5 bases). Germline lookup yields CDR1 PRHDT and CDR2 FYEKMQ (reference sequence). V was pared by 1 base and J by 9 bases, with 13 bases between. This CDR3 has 14 amino acids. The CDR3 nucleotides read TGTGCCAGCAGCTTAGATGTAGTCGGGGTTGAGCAGTTCTTC. This sequence encodes CASSLDVVGVEQFF.

The chain combines TRBV7-9 with TRBJ2-1; 10 bases map to TRBD1. The V gene's germline CDR1 is SEHNR and CDR2 FQNEAQ (reference sequence). The junction had 5 bases not matched to a gene; V was cut back by 5 bases and J by 1 base. The CDR3 length is 16 residues. CDR3 bases: TGTGCCAGCAGCCCTAGGACAGGGGGTTCCTACAATGAGCAGTTCTTC. Translated, it gives CASSPRTGGSYNEQFF.

The gene calls are TRBV6-4 and TRBJ2-7; 16 bases fit TRBD2. J lost 4 bases, V lost 5 bases, and 11 bases had no gene match. This CDR3 comprises 18 residues. Germline assignment: CDR1 MRHNA and CDR2 SNTAGT. In DNA form, the CDR3 reads TGTGCCAGCAGTTCCCCCGGGACTAGCGGGGGGGGTGGGTACGAGCAGTACTTC. It specifies CASSSPGTSGGGGYEQYF.

The chain couples TRBV6-1 to TRBJ2-3; weak D call: TRBD2 (5 bases). CDR3 length: 12 residues. The V gene lost 6 bases and the J gene lost 4 bases, with 8 bases spanning the gap. Germline CDR1 reads MNHNS; CDR2 reads SASEGT. DNA for the CDR3: TGTGCCAGCAGGGGAGTAGCAGATACGCAGTATTTT. Protein: CASRGVADTQYF.

The V call is TRBV6-4, the J call TRBJ2-1, with TRBD2 identical over 9 bases. CDR3 length: 15 residues. Germline lookup yields CDR1 MRHNA and CDR2 SNTAGT. With V trimmed by 2 bases and J by 4 bases, 3 bases remained unmatched. The CDR3 here is CASSDGRGGYNEQFF. The CDR3 nucleotides read TGTGCCAGCAGTGACGGGCGGGGGGGATACAATGAGCAGTTCTTC.

V and J are TRBV7-9 and TRBJ2-2, with 8 bases that match TRBD2. The CDR3 contains 16 residues. CDR1 and CDR2 from the germline V gene are SEHNR and FQNEAQ (reference sequence). The V and J ends lost 3 bases and 4 bases, in that order; junction bases with no gene match: 7. CDR3 region: CASSLGSGGSTGELFF. The CDR3 nucleotides are TGTGCCAGCAGCTTGGGGAGCGGGGGCTCCACCGGGGAGCTGTTTTTT.

V is TRBV30 and J is TRBJ2-5; a possible D gene is TRBD2 (7 bases). The V end was cut by 5 bases, the J end by 6 bases, with 16 bases between. The CDR3 is 13 amino acids. CDR1 and CDR2 (germline): GTSNPN, SVGIG (reference sequence). The CDR3 DNA reads as TGTGCCTGGGAGGTAGGGGGAGGGCAGACCCAGTACTTC. Amino acid sequence: CAWEVGGGQTQYF.

The J gene is TRBJ2-3, the V gene TRBV28; the D is unclear. The V gene lost 5 bases and the J gene lost 6 bases, with 24 bases spanning the gap. Germline CDR1 reads MDHEN; CDR2 reads SYDVKM. The CDR3 spans 17 residues. The CDR3, as DNA: TGTGCCAGCAGTCCATCCCCGTACGGGTCCGCCGACGATACGCAGTATTTT. Its translation is CASSPSPYGSADDTQYF.

The V gene is TRBV4-2, the J gene TRBJ2-2; tentative D call: TRBD1 (5 bases). Deletions cut 1 base from V and 6 bases from J, with 18 bases between. Germline assignment: CDR1 LGHNA and CDR2 YNFKEQ. This CDR3 has 17 amino acids. The CDR3 sequence: CASSQGGYARDSGELFF. CDR3 coding DNA: TGTGCCAGCAGCCAAGGGGGTTACGCCAGGGATTCCGGGGAGCTGTTTTTT.

The V call is TRBV4-1, the J call TRBJ1-2; the D is unclear. The germline gives CDR1 MGHRA, CDR2 YSYEKL. This CDR3 comprises 14 residues. Trimming removed 1 base at V and 3 bases at J, with 9 bases between. CDR3 nucleotides: TGCGCCAGCAGCCAAGTTGGGAGGGACTATGGCTACACCTTC. Protein product: CASSQVGRDYGYTF.

V is TRBV9 and J is TRBJ2-1, with TRBD1 matching 10 bases. This CDR3 is built from 15 residues. Unmatched junction bases numbered 11, after V lost 5 bases and J lost 9 bases. Germline V lookup: CDR1 SGDLS, CDR2 YYNGEE. The CDR3 sequence is CASSKTGTGVAEQFF. The DNA of the CDR3 is TGTGCCAGCAGTAAAACCGGGACAGGGGTCGCTGAGCAGTTCTTC.

The chain is built from TRBV7-6 and TRBJ2-2; TRBD1 matches 9 bases. The CDR3 sequence is 17 residues long. Germline trimming cut 5 bases from V and 5 bases from J; bases unmatched to any gene: 12. The germline gives CDR1 SGHVS, CDR2 FNYEAQ. The CDR3 is CASSLNPGQGRTGELFF. The DNA for the CDR3 is TGTGCCAGCAGCCTAAATCCGGGACAGGGCCGAACCGGGGAGCTGTTTTTT.

The CDR3 spells CASNHNFRGRGEKLFF. The CDR3 DNA sequence: TGTGCCAGCAATCATAATTTTAGGGGGCGCGGTGAAAAACTGTTTTTT. V and J are TRBV2 and TRBJ1-4; 7 bases are a match to TRBD1. This CDR3 has 16 amino acids. The V gene end was trimmed by 7 bases and the J gene end by 7 bases; junction bases not matched to a gene: 15. Per germline, CDR1 SNHLY and CDR2 FYNNEI.